Below are 26 T cell receptor beta chains sequenced from a single sample in a study of blood T cell repertoires in COVID-19. The assay was immunoSEQ multiplex PCR, and TCRdb's table has in-frame clones only and misses some. This sample has roughly 60,000 clones, with around four fifths found just once. The specimen was peripheral blood. These receptors came from a man between 60 and 70 years old with acute or convalescent COVID-19.

The CDR3 spells CASSPGGAANEKLFF. The DNA for the CDR3 is TGCGCCAGCAGCCCGGGGGGGGCAGCTAATGAAAAACTGTTTTTT. The chain joins TRBV5-1 to TRBJ1-4; D possibly corresponds to TRBD1 (6 bases). CDR3 size: 15 residues. Per germline, CDR1 SGHRS and CDR2 YFSETQ. The V and J ends lost 4 bases and 3 bases respectively, with 13 bases between them.

V is TRBV11-2 and J is TRBJ1-6; 8 bases align to TRBD1. Germline trimming cut 2 bases from V and 10 bases from J; bases unmatched to any gene: 7. CDR3 length equals 15 residues. Germline-derived CDR1 and CDR2 are SGHAT and FQNNGV. CDR3: CASSLSQQGASPLHF. The CDR3 DNA reads TGTGCCAGCAGCTTATCCCAGCAGGGGGCGTCACCCCTCCACTTT. The full variable domain, its missing parts supplied by reference TRBV11-2 and TRBJ1-6, is EAGVAQSPRYKIIEKRQSVAFWCNPISGHATLYWYQQILGQGPKLLIQFQNNGVVDDSQLPKDRFSAERLKGVDSTLKIQPAKLEDSAVYLCASSLSQQGASPLHFGNGTRLTVT.

The chain has TRBV5-1 and TRBJ1-2, with no clear D. V was clipped by 7 bases and J by 0 bases, with 25 bases between them. Germline V gene lookup returns CDR1 SGHRS and CDR2 YFSETQ. The CDR3 is 18 amino acids. In DNA, the CDR3 is TGCGCCAGCGCCGGAGGGAGGGCATTCCCCGATACTAACTATGGCTACACCTTC. Encoded protein: CASAGGRAFPDTNYGYTF.

The V call is TRBV5-5, the J call TRBJ1-1; TRBD1 might be the D (5 bases). V was clipped by 4 bases and J by 1 base, with 8 bases between them. Germline CDR1 is SGHKS and CDR2 is YYEKEE (reference sequence). The CDR3 totals 13 residues. The CDR3 DNA reads TGTGCCAGCAGCACGGGGGGGAACACTGAAGCTTTCTTT. This codes for CASSTGGNTEAFF.

J is TRBJ2-1 and V is TRBV5-1; D may be TRBD1 (6 bases). Germline CDR1 and CDR2: SGHRS and YFSETQ. The CDR3 extends over 14 amino acids. Trimming cost V 0 bases and J 8 bases, with 12 bases left between them. The CDR3 DNA reads as TGCGCCAGCAGCTTGGACAGGGAAGTTGATGAGCAGTTCTTC. Translation gives CASSLDREVDEQFF.

The chain recombines TRBV2 with TRBJ2-2; TRBD1 matches at 7 bases. This CDR3 is 14 amino acids long. The V gene's germline CDR1 is SNHLY and CDR2 FYNNEI. With 5 bases clipped from V and 4 bases from J, the junction kept 4 bases outside the gene matches. The CDR3 here is CASSKDRLTGELFF. CDR3 DNA sequence: TGTGCCAGCAGTAAGGACAGGCTCACCGGGGAGCTGTTTTTT.

The V call is TRBV7-2, the J call TRBJ1-2; D uncertain. Germline V gives CDR1 SGHTA, CDR2 FQGNSA. This CDR3 has 12 residues. Trimming left V 2 bases short and J 4 bases short, with 5 bases between. The CDR3 sequence: CASSLQAYGYTF. The CDR3 DNA sequence: TGTGCCAGCAGCTTACAAGCCTATGGCTACACCTTC.

The CDR3, as DNA: TGTGCCAGCAGCCAAGATACCTGGAGGACCTATAATTCACCCCTCCACTTT. Protein sequence: CASSQDTWRTYNSPLHF. This rearrangement joins TRBV14 to TRBJ1-6; D gene ambiguous. CDR1 is SGHDN and CDR2 is FVKESK in the germline V gene. The CDR3 covers 17 residues. With 0 bases removed from V and 2 bases from J, the gap between germline ends came to 11 bases. Supplemented by reference TRBV14 and TRBJ1-6, the full variable domain reads EAGVTQFPSHSVIEKGQTVTLRCDPISGHDNLYWYRRVMGKEIKFLLHFVKESKQDESGMPNNRFLAERTGGTYSTLKVQPAELEDSGVYFCASSQDTWRTYNSPLHFGNGTRLTVT.

This chain uses TRBV7-9 with TRBJ1-1, with D uncertain. V was pared by 6 bases and J by 3 bases, with 8 bases between. CDR3 length: 12 residues. Germline lookup yields CDR1 SEHNR and CDR2 FQNEAQ (reference sequence). CDR3 region: CASSSRDTEAFF. CDR3 nucleotide sequence: TGTGCCAGCAGTTCGCGAGACACTGAAGCTTTCTTT.

The chain recombines TRBV6-5 with TRBJ2-4; D is possibly TRBD1 (5 bases). CDR1 and CDR2 from the germline V gene are MNHEY and SVGAGI. This CDR3 is 12 amino acids long. V lost 7 bases, J lost 2 bases, and 6 bases lay in between. The DNA of the CDR3 is TGTGCCAGCAAGGACACCAAAAACATTCAGTACTTC. Protein: CASKDTKNIQYF.

This chain links TRBV19 with TRBJ1-1, with D unclear. Germline loops: CDR1 LNHDA, CDR2 SQIVND (reference sequence). Trimming cost V 7 bases and J 3 bases, with 12 bases left between them. CDR3 length: 13 amino acids. CDR3 loop: CASTLNPDTEAFF. In nucleotides, the CDR3 is TGTGCCAGTACCCTGAACCCAGACACTGAAGCTTTCTTT.

The rearrangement links TRBV18 to TRBJ1-3, with D unresolved. There are 14 residues in the CDR3. CDR1 is KGHSH and CDR2 is LQKENI in the germline V gene. Trimming pared 3 bases from V and 1 base from J, leaving 7 bases between. CDR3 sequence reads: CASSPAGSGNTIYF. For the CDR3, the DNA is TGTGCCAGCTCACCCGCGGGTTCTGGAAACACCATATATTTT.

The chain carries TRBV21-1 and TRBJ1-1; TRBD1, as called in the table, went unchecked against the DNA. TRBV21-1 has pseudogene status. CDR3 size: 15 residues. The chain's CDR3 is CASSTCREWGTEAFF. CDR3 DNA sequence: TGTGCCAGCAGCACCTGCAGGGAATGGGGCACTGAAGCTTTCTTT.

V and J are TRBV19 and TRBJ1-2; D is undetermined. Germline V gives CDR1 LNHDA, CDR2 SQIVND (reference sequence). CDR3 length: 16 amino acids. Between the trimmed V and J ends, which lost 4 bases and 0 bases, there was a span of 15 bases. The CDR3 region has the DNA TGTGCCAGTAGTACCTTAGGATACGGGTCTAACTATGGCTACACCTTC. Protein sequence: CASSTLGYGSNYGYTF.

This chain connects TRBV6-8 to TRBJ2-5; D may be TRBD1 (6 bases). This CDR3 region has 12 residues. Germline V lookup: CDR1 MNHGY, CDR2 SAAAGT. With 6 bases removed from V and 1 base from J, the gap between germline ends came to 6 bases. For the CDR3, the DNA is TGTGCCAGCAGGGACAGCCAAGAGACCCAGTACTTC. This sequence encodes CASRDSQETQYF.

CDR3 nucleotides: TGTGCCAGCAGCAATAGCAGGGGCAGAACTGCAACTAATGAAAAACTGTTTTTT. Protein sequence: CASSNSRGRTATNEKLFF. The chain combines TRBV5-5 with TRBJ1-4; D may be TRBD1 (6 bases). The germline gives CDR1 SGHKS, CDR2 YYEKEE (reference sequence). The CDR3 covers 18 residues. V gave up 4 bases and J gave up 0 bases, with 19 bases separating them.

The chain employs TRBV5-1 and TRBJ2-1; D is possibly TRBD2 (5 bases). Trimming pared 0 bases from V and 6 bases from J, leaving 13 bases between. The germline V gene has CDR1 SGHRS and CDR2 YFSETQ. The CDR3 extends over 15 amino acids. The CDR3 loop reads CASSLEVSVGNEQFF. The CDR3 DNA follows: TGCGCCAGCAGCTTGGAGGTTAGCGTAGGCAATGAGCAGTTCTTC. The variable domain in full, completed from reference TRBV5-1 and TRBJ2-1, reads KAGVTQTPRYLIKTRGQQVTLSCSPISGHRSVSWYQQTPGQGLQFLFEYFSETQRNKGNFPGRFSGRQFSNSRSEMNVSTLELGDSALYLCASSLEVSVGNEQFFGPGTRLTVL.

This clone has a single count. The chain carries TRBV7-7 and TRBJ2-3, with D unclear. This CDR3 is built from 13 residues. V was pared by 3 bases and J by 2 bases, with 6 bases between. The germline CDR1 and CDR2 sequences are SSHAT and FNYEAQ (reference sequence). The CDR3 loop is CASSFQITDTQYF. In DNA, the CDR3 is TGTGCCAGCAGCTTCCAGATCACAGATACGCAGTATTTT.

This chain joins TRBV28 and TRBJ1-1, with D unclear. The CDR3 is 12 residues long. V was trimmed by 7 bases and J by 10 bases, leaving 16 bases between them. Germline V lookup: CDR1 MDHEN, CDR2 SYDVKM. CDR3 bases: TGTGCCAGCACCATCCCCCCCGGGTCAGCTTTCTTT. Amino acid sequence: CASTIPPGSAFF. Together with reference TRBV28 and TRBJ1-1, the CDR3 gives the full variable domain: DVKVTQSSRYLVKRTGEKVFLECVQDMDHENMFWYRQDPGLGLRLIYFSYDVKMKEKGDIPEGYSVSREKKERFSLILESASTNQTSMYLCASTIPPGSAFFGQGTRLTVV.

This clone was seen only a few times. The chain employs TRBV23-1 and TRBJ2-1; TRBD1 aligns across 7 bases. TRBV23-1 is noted as an ORF with a role that remains uncertain. J lost 4 bases, V lost 0 bases, and 6 bases had no gene match. CDR3 size: 16 residues. The DNA for the CDR3 is TGCGCCAGCAGTCAATCTTGGACAGGTTGGTACAATGAGCAGTTCTTC. Protein: CASSQSWTGWYNEQFF.

The J gene is TRBJ2-6, the V gene TRBV9, with D perhaps TRBD1 (6 bases). The germline V gene has CDR1 SGDLS and CDR2 YYNGEE. Trimming stripped 4 bases from V and 0 bases from J, with 17 bases between. The CDR3 has 18 residues. CDR3 sequence reads: CASSHQGQPISGANVLTF. The CDR3 DNA reads TGTGCCAGCAGCCACCAAGGACAGCCGATCTCTGGGGCCAACGTCCTGACTTTC.

The genes are TRBV24-1 and TRBJ2-1, with 7 bases matching TRBD1. Germline CDR1 reads KGHDR; CDR2 reads SFDVKD. The CDR3 length is 15 residues. The V and J ends lost 4 bases and 1 base, in that order; junction bases with no gene match: 3. CDR3 residues: CATSENRGSYNEQFF. The DNA for the CDR3 is TGTGCCACCAGTGAGAACAGGGGTTCCTACAATGAGCAGTTCTTC.

V gene TRBV9 combines with J gene TRBJ1-2; D remains ambiguous. V was trimmed by 0 bases and J by 4 bases, leaving 10 bases between them. CDR3 length equals 14 residues. Per the germline V gene, CDR1 is SGDLS and CDR2 is YYNGEE. The CDR3, as DNA: TGTGCCAGCAGCGTAGTAAGCGACCCCTATGGCTACACCTTC. Encoded protein: CASSVVSDPYGYTF.

This clone was seen only once. The CDR3 here is CASSLSAAQETQYF. The CDR3 bases are TGCGCCAGCAGCTTGTCTGCGGCCCAAGAGACCCAGTACTTC. The chain combines TRBV5-1 with TRBJ2-5; D is unresolved. The CDR3 covers 14 residues. Germline V gene sequence: CDR1 SGHRS, CDR2 YFSETQ. Trimming removed 1 base from V and 1 base from J, with 8 bases in between.

The CDR3: CASSSTENTEAFF. Here the CDR3 DNA reads TGTGCCAGCAGCTCAACAGAGAACACTGAAGCTTTCTTT. The rearrangement joins TRBV5-4 to TRBJ1-1; D unresolved. CDR1 and CDR2 from the germline V gene are SGHNT and YYREEE (reference sequence). V was pared by 3 bases and J by 1 base, with 7 bases between. The CDR3 is 13 residues long. Full variable domain (missing parts from reference TRBV5-4 and TRBJ1-1): ETGVTQSPTHLIKTRGQQVTLRCSSQSGHNTVSWYQQALGQGPQFIFQYYREEENGRGNFPPRFSGLQFPNYSSELNVNALELDDSALYLCASSSTENTEAFFGQGTRLTVV.

This clone was counted only a few times. The rearrangement links TRBV25-1 to TRBJ2-5; TRBD2 matches 7 bases. The CDR3 extends over 17 amino acids. Germline lookup yields CDR1 MGHDK and CDR2 SYGVNS. Unmatched junction bases numbered 14, after V lost 7 bases and J lost 0 bases. The CDR3 DNA reads as TGTGCCAGCACCACCGCTGGGGGGGGATGGGACCAAGAGACCCAGTACTTC. This translates into CASTTAGGGWDQETQYF.